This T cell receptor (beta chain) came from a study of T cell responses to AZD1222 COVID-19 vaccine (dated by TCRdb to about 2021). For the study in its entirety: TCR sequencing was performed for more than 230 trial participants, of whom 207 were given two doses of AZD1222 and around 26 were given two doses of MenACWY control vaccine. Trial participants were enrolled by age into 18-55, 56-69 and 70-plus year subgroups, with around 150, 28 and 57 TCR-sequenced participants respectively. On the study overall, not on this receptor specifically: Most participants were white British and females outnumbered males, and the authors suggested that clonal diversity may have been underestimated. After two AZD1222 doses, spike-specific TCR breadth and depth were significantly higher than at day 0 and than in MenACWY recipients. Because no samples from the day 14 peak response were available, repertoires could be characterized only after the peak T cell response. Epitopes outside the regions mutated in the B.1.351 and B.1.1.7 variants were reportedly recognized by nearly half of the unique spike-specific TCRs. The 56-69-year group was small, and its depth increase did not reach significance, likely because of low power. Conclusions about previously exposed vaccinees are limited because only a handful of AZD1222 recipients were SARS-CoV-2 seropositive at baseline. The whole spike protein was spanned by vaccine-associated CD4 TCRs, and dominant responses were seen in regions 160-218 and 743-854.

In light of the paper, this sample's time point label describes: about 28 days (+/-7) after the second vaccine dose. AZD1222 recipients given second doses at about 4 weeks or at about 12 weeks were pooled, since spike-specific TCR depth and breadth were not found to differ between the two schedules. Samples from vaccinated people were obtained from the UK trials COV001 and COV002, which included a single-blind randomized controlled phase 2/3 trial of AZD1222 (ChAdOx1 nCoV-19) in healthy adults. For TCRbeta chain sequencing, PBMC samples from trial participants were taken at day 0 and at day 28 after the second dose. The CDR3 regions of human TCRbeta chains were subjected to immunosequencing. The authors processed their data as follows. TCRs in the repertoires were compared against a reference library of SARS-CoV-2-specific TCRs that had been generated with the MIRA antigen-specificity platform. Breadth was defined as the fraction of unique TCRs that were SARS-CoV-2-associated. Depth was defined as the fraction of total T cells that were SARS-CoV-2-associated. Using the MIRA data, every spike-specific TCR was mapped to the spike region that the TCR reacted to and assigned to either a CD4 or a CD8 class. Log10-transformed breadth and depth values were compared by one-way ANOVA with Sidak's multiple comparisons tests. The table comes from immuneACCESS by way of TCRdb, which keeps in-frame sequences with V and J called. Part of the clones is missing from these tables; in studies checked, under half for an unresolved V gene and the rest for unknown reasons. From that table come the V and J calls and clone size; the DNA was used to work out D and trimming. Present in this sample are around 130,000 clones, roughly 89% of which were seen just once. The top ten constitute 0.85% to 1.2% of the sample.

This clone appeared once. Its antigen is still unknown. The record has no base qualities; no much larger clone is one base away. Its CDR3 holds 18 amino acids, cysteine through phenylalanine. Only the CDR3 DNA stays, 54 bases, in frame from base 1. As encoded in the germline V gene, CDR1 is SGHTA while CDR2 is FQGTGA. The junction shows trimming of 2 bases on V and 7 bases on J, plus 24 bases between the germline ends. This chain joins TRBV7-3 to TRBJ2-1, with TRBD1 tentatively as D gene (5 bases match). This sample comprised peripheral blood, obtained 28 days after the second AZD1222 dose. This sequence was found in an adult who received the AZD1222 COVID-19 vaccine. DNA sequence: TGTGCCAGCAGCTTAGGTCCCCCGACAGTGCCCGGAGAGAATGAGCAGTTCTTC. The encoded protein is CASSLGPPTVPGENEQFF.